The 23 T cell receptor beta chains below were found in one sample sequenced in a study of blood T cell repertoires in COVID-19. This table comes from immunoSEQ multiplex PCR, and its TCRdb copy is limited to in-frame clones, with some not included. The sample yields 90,000 to 110,000 clones, under 90% seen once. Source material: peripheral blood. These TCRs come from an older man with acute or convalescent COVID-19.

Notes on this clone: The sample has other DNA sequences that encode this CDR3 too. The V and J genes are TRBV5-1 and TRBJ1-4, with 7 bases identical to TRBD1. V shed 0 bases, J shed 5 bases, and the junction held 1 base outside the gene matches. CDR1 SGHRS and CDR2 YFSETQ come from the germline V gene. The CDR3 is 14 amino acids. The CDR3 nucleotides are TGCGCCAGCAGCTTGGAGGGGGCCAATGAAAAACTGTTTTTT. This translates into CASSLEGANEKLFF.

This clone was counted once. The chain couples TRBV6-5 to TRBJ2-2, with D possibly TRBD2 on 5 matching bases. The CDR3 sequence is 14 residues long. Trimming shortened V by 7 bases and J by 7 bases, and 16 bases separated the two germline ends. In germline, CDR1 is MNHEY, CDR2 SVGAGI. CDR3 in amino acids: CASTFHGEGGELFF. CDR3 nucleotide sequence: TGTGCCAGCACCTTCCACGGGGAAGGCGGGGAGCTGTTTTTT.

This clone was seen only once. CDR3 nucleotides: TGTGCCAGCAGCTTAGCGGGGACAGGGAACACTGAAGCTTTCTTT. This sequence encodes CASSLAGTGNTEAFF. The chain uses TRBV7-2 and TRBJ1-1, with 8 bases that match TRBD1. V lost 0 bases and J lost 1; bases outside the gene matches: 1. Germline loops: CDR1 SGHTA, CDR2 FQGNSA. The CDR3 extends over 15 amino acids.

The J gene is TRBJ2-1, the V gene TRBV19, with 9 bases lining up with TRBD1. J was trimmed by 4 bases and V by 7 bases; bases with no gene match: 5. Germline CDR1 and CDR2: LNHDA and SQIVND (reference sequence). The CDR3 loop spans 14 amino acids. CDR3 sequence (DNA): TGTGCCAGTACTCCCGGGACAGGGTACAATGAGCAGTTCTTC. Protein product: CASTPGTGYNEQFF.

The rearrangement links TRBV9 to TRBJ1-1; possibly TRBD1 for D (5 bases). The CDR3 has 15 residues. Germline V gene data show CDR1 as SGDLS and CDR2 as YYNGEE. Trimming took off 3 bases at V and 0 bases at J, with 12 bases between the two ends. The CDR3 spells CASSAGVGMNTEAFF. CDR3 DNA sequence: TGTGCCAGCAGCGCGGGGGTAGGGATGAACACTGAAGCTTTCTTT.

V gene TRBV29-1 combines with J gene TRBJ2-7; TRBD1 agrees at 8 bases. CDR3 size: 16 residues. V lost 6 bases, J lost 5 bases, and 18 bases stayed unmatched. CDR1 and CDR2 (germline): SQVTM, ANQGSEA. The CDR3 sequence is CSVARTGYERVDEQYF. CDR3 nucleotide sequence: TGCAGCGTGGCTAGGACAGGGTACGAACGGGTGGACGAGCAGTACTTC.

This clone was counted only a few times. The rearrangement joins TRBV7-6 to TRBJ2-7, with 7 bases that match TRBD1. CDR1 is SGHVS and CDR2 is FNYEAQ in the germline V gene. V dropped 2 bases and J dropped 4; count of bases not matched to a gene: 8. There are 15 residues in the CDR3. CDR3: CASSLITGEGYEQYF. The CDR3 DNA follows: TGTGCCAGCAGCTTAATTACAGGGGAAGGGTACGAGCAGTACTTC.

The chain couples TRBV6-5 to TRBJ2-6; D remains ambiguous. V was shortened by 2 bases and J by 2 bases, with 7 bases between the two germline ends. The CDR3 runs 15 residues. Germline CDR1 reads MNHEY; CDR2 reads SVGAGI. As DNA, the CDR3 is TGTGCCAGCAGTTACGGCACCGCTGGGGCCAACGTCCTGACTTTC. As protein: CASSYGTAGANVLTF.

This clone has just a few counts. V gene TRBV6-5 combines with J gene TRBJ2-2; 7 nucleotides line up with TRBD1. V dropped 0 bases and J dropped 1; count of bases not matched to a gene: 2. The CDR3 sequence is 16 residues long. The germline V gene has CDR1 MNHEY and CDR2 SVGAGI. CDR3 coding DNA: TGTGCCAGCAGTTACTCGAACAGGGGGAACACCGGGGAGCTGTTTTTT. It is translated as CASSYSNRGNTGELFF.

This chain uses TRBV28 with TRBJ1-1; D is perhaps TRBD1 (6 bases). Looked up from germline, CDR1 is MDHEN and CDR2 is SYDVKM. This CDR3 is 13 amino acids long. Written as DNA, the CDR3 is TGTCCCCGCTGGAACAGGGCGAACACTGAAGCTTTCTTT. Amino acids: CPRWNRANTEAFF.

The chain's CDR3 is CATSDSSSGTAYEQYF. CDR3 DNA: TGTGCCACCAGTGACTCCAGTAGCGGGACGGCCTACGAGCAGTACTTC. The chain carries TRBV24-1 and TRBJ2-7; 8 nucleotides line up with TRBD2. V lost 4 bases to trimming and J lost 2 bases; unmatched junction nucleotides: 9. There are 16 residues in the CDR3. The germline CDR1 and CDR2 sequences are KGHDR and SFDVKD.

This clone has ten or more counts. In the same sample, other DNA sequences code for this CDR3. The rearrangement links TRBV4-1 to TRBJ1-5, with no clear D. V lost 1 base and J lost 4, with 14 bases in between. This CDR3 region has 16 residues. The germline V gene has CDR1 MGHRA and CDR2 YSYEKL. CDR3 sequence (DNA): TGCGCCAGCAGCCAAGCACCTCCCACGGGGAATCAGCCCCAGCATTTT. This gives the protein CASSQAPPTGNQPQHF.

The J gene is TRBJ1-4, the V gene TRBV5-8, with 7 bases identical to TRBD1. This CDR3 region has 16 residues. Trimming removed 4 bases from V and 0 bases from J; junction bases left unmatched: 6. The germline gives CDR1 SGHTS, CDR2 YDEGEE. The CDR3: CASSRGQRATNEKLFF. The CDR3 DNA reads as TGTGCCAGCAGCCGGGGACAGCGAGCAACTAATGAAAAACTGTTTTTT.

This chain uses TRBV5-1 with TRBJ1-2; 9 nucleotides agree with TRBD1. The CDR3 is 15 amino acids. Germline V CDR1 and CDR2: SGHRS, YFSETQ. V was clipped by 4 bases and J by 3 bases; unmatched bases: 7. CDR3 amino acids: CASSLTGGSDYGYTF. The CDR3 bases are TGCGCCAGCAGCCTTACAGGGGGCAGCGACTATGGCTACACCTTC.

V gene TRBV5-1 combines with J gene TRBJ1-2; perhaps TRBD1 as D (5 bases). V lost 0 bases to trimming and J lost 1 base, with 7 bases between them. Germline lookup yields CDR1 SGHRS and CDR2 YFSETQ. The CDR3 is 14 residues long. CDR3 loop: CASSLADSNYGYTF. The CDR3 nucleotides read TGCGCCAGCAGCTTGGCCGACAGTAACTATGGCTACACCTTC.

The DNA for the CDR3 is TGTGCCTGGAGTGTGAGCCGGGGGAACACTGAAGCTTTCTTT. Translation gives CAWSVSRGNTEAFF. The V call is TRBV30, the J call TRBJ1-1; D is unclear. Germline CDR1 is GTSNPN and CDR2 is SVGIG (reference sequence). V lost 0 bases and J 1 base, leaving 9 bases between the germline ends. CDR3 length: 14 residues.

This rearrangement joins TRBV28 to TRBJ1-5; 10 positions agree with TRBD1. With V trimmed by 1 base and J by 6 bases, 3 bases remained unmatched. The germline V gene encodes CDR1 MDHEN and CDR2 SYDVKM. This CDR3 has 15 residues. CDR3 loop: CASSLSGTGAQPQHF. The CDR3 nucleotides read TGTGCCAGCAGTTTATCCGGGACAGGGGCTCAGCCCCAGCATTTT.

This clone has only one observation. The chain links TRBV2 to TRBJ1-3, with D unresolved. Germline CDR1 and CDR2: SNHLY and FYNNEI. Trimming removed 7 bases at V and 2 bases at J, with 9 bases between. The CDR3 contains 13 residues. The CDR3 coding sequence is TGTGCCAGCACCACAGACACTGGAAACACCATATATTTT. Residues: CASTTDTGNTIYF.

This sequence joins TRBV28 and TRBJ1-5; 8 nucleotides match TRBD1. This CDR3 is built from 14 residues. Germline CDR1 and CDR2: MDHEN and SYDVKM. J lost 6 bases, V lost 4 bases, and 5 bases had no gene match. The CDR3 sequence is CASSSPGGFQPQHF. DNA of the CDR3: TGTGCCAGCAGTTCCCCAGGGGGCTTTCAGCCCCAGCATTTT.

The rearrangement joins TRBV5-1 to TRBJ2-1, with TRBD1 matching 7 bases. CDR1 and CDR2 from the germline V gene are SGHRS and YFSETQ. V lost 2 bases to trimming and J lost 3 bases; unmatched junction nucleotides: 11. This CDR3 is 17 amino acids long. CDR3 nucleotides: TGCGCCAGCAGCTTAACGACAGGGTCAATTAGCTACAATGAGCAGTTCTTC. Translated: CASSLTTGSISYNEQFF.

V and J are TRBV28 and TRBJ1-4, with D tentatively TRBD1 (5 bases). CDR3 length: 13 residues. Trimming removed 5 bases from V and 6 bases from J, with 10 bases in between. Germline V gene data show CDR1 as MDHEN and CDR2 as SYDVKM. The CDR3 here is CASSGGGDEKLFF. CDR3 bases: TGTGCCAGCAGTGGTGGAGGGGATGAAAAACTGTTTTTT.

The chain carries TRBV7-2 and TRBJ2-1; the match to TRBD2 covers 11 bases. V lost 4 bases, J lost 6 bases, and 2 bases stayed unmatched. The germline CDR1 and CDR2 sequences are SGHTA and FQGNSA. CDR3 size: 14 residues. CDR3 in amino acids: CASSSGTSGNEQFF. The CDR3 nucleotides are TGTGCCAGCAGCTCCGGGACTAGCGGCAATGAGCAGTTCTTC.

V gene TRBV19 combines with J gene TRBJ2-7; TRBD2 aligns across 7 bases. The CDR3 runs 14 residues. Per the germline V gene, CDR1 is LNHDA and CDR2 is SQIVND (reference sequence). J was trimmed by 4 bases and V by 5 bases; bases with no gene match: 8. CDR3 coding DNA: TGTGCCAGTAGTTCCAGTAGCGGGCGGTACGAGCAGTACTTC. It yields the protein CASSSSSGRYEQYF.